The present entry profiles one T cell receptor (beta chain) with its context. Its specificity is not known. These data originate in a study of regulatory T cells in long-lasting Graves disease. General study findings and limits: It was peripheral blood alone, not thyroid tissue, that was studied.

Library construction for TCR beta used iRepertoire HTBI primers and Arm-PCR of CDR3 regions. TCRdb fed the multiplex PCR reads into MiXCR, producing one record per CDR3 protein. This table has about 400,000 distinct CDR3 sequences, around 15% appearing once. The time point was: newly diagnosed GD, antithyroid drugs for less than 3 months. The TCR library used RNA extracted from PBMCs. The authors diagnosed Graves' disease using American Thyroid Association guidelines. All patients originated from an endocrinology department located in Xi'an, China. Trimming removed 5 bases from V and 5 bases from J, with 14 bases in between. This CDR3 has 14 residues. In germline, CDR1 is MNHEY, CDR2 SVGEGT. In addition, the sample was reused for a study of T cells in Graves' hyperthyroidism and ophthalmopathy. That investigation notes: Clinical symptoms, serum thyroxine, TRAb, thyroid ultrasound and orbital computed tomography informed diagnoses.

The origin of this receptor is a woman aged 18-30 years with Graves disease. This chain links TRBV6-2 or TRBV6-3 with TRBJ2-3; no firm D call. The sequencing here drew on peripheral blood mononuclear cells (PBMCs), taken at new diagnosis, from a patient treated with antithyroid drugs. CDR3 in amino acids: CASSERFRGDTQYF. CDR3 sequence (DNA): TGTGCCAGCAGTGAACGGTTTAGAGGAGATACGCAGTATTTT.